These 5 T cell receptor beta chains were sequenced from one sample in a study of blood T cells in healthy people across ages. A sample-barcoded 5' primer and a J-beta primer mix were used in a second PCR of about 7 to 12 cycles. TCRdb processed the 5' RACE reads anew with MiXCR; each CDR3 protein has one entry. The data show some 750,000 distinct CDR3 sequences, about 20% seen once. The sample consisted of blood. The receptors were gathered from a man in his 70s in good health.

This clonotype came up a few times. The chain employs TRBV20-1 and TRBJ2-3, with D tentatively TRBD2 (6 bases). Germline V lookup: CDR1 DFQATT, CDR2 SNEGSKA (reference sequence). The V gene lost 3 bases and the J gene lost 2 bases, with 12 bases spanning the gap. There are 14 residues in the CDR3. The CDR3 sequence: CSARRAGNTDTQYF. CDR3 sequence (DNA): TGCAGTGCTAGGCGGGCGGGGAACACAGATACGCAGTATTTT.

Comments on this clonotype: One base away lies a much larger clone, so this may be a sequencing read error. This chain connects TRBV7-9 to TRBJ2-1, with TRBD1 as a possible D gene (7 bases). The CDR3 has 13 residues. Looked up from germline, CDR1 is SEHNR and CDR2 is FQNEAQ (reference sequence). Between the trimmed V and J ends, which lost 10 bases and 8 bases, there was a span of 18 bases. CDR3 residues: CATTRGERHEQFF. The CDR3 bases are TGTGCCACAACCAGGGGGGAACGGCATGAGCAGTTCTTC.

The CDR3 nucleotides read TGTGCCAGCAGCTTGGCCAATTGGGGCACTGAAGCTTTCTTT. It encodes CASSLANWGTEAFF. The chain has TRBV5-6 and TRBJ1-1; D unclear. V was trimmed by 0 bases and J by 4 bases, leaving 10 bases between them. CDR1 and CDR2 from the germline V gene are SGHDT and YYEEEE. The CDR3 has 14 residues.

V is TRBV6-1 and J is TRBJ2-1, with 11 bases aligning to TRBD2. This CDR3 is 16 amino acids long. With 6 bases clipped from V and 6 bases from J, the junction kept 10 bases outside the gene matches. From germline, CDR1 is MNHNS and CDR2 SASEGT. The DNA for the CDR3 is TGTGCCAGCAGCCCTATTCGACTAGCGGGGCTCAATGAGCAGTTCTTC. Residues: CASSPIRLAGLNEQFF.

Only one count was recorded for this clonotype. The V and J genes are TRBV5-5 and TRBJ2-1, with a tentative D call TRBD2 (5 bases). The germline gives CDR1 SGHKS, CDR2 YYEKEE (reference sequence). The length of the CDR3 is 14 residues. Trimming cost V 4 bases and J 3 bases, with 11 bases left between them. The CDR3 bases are TGTGCCAGCAGCGGAGTCCGGGACTACAATGAGCAGTTCTTC. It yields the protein CASSGVRDYNEQFF.